The clone carrying this T cell receptor beta chain appeared a single time. The target antigen is unknown. This could be a read error, since a much larger clone is one nucleotide away. This specimen belongs to a study of tumor and adjacent non-tumor tissue in lung cancer. At the level of the study: Patients comprised roughly 12 adenocarcinoma, 2 squamous cell carcinoma and 1 small cell lung cancer.

No cell sorting was done before RNA was extracted from the tissue. Distant lung tissue was collected more than 3 cm away from the tumor edge. Donors were chemotherapy-naive, newly diagnosed lung cancer surgical patients in China, August–late 2014. Study-level results: Tumor TCR diversity, when higher, was linked to shorter survival. Top 100 clones took a larger repertoire share in normal lung.

Three rounds of nested PCR, following a modified ARM-PCR protocol, produced the TCRbeta library. In TCRdb, the multiplex PCR reads were re-called with MiXCR into one record per CDR3 protein. The table shows around 57,000 distinct CDR3 sequences, with around two thirds occurring only once. CDR1 and CDR2 from the germline V gene are MNHNS and SASEGT. This CDR3 is 15 amino acids long. V lost 6 bases, J lost 2 bases, and 14 bases lay in between. The sequence was collected from a man aged 65-85 years with non-small cell lung cancer. Sequences were obtained from distant non-tumor lung tissue. The V and J genes are TRBV6-1 and TRBJ1-5; unclear D gene. The CDR3 DNA sequence: TGTGCCAGCAGCCAGGTTGGGCAGTGCAATCAGCCCCAGCATTTT. Amino acids: CASSQVGQCNQPQHF.